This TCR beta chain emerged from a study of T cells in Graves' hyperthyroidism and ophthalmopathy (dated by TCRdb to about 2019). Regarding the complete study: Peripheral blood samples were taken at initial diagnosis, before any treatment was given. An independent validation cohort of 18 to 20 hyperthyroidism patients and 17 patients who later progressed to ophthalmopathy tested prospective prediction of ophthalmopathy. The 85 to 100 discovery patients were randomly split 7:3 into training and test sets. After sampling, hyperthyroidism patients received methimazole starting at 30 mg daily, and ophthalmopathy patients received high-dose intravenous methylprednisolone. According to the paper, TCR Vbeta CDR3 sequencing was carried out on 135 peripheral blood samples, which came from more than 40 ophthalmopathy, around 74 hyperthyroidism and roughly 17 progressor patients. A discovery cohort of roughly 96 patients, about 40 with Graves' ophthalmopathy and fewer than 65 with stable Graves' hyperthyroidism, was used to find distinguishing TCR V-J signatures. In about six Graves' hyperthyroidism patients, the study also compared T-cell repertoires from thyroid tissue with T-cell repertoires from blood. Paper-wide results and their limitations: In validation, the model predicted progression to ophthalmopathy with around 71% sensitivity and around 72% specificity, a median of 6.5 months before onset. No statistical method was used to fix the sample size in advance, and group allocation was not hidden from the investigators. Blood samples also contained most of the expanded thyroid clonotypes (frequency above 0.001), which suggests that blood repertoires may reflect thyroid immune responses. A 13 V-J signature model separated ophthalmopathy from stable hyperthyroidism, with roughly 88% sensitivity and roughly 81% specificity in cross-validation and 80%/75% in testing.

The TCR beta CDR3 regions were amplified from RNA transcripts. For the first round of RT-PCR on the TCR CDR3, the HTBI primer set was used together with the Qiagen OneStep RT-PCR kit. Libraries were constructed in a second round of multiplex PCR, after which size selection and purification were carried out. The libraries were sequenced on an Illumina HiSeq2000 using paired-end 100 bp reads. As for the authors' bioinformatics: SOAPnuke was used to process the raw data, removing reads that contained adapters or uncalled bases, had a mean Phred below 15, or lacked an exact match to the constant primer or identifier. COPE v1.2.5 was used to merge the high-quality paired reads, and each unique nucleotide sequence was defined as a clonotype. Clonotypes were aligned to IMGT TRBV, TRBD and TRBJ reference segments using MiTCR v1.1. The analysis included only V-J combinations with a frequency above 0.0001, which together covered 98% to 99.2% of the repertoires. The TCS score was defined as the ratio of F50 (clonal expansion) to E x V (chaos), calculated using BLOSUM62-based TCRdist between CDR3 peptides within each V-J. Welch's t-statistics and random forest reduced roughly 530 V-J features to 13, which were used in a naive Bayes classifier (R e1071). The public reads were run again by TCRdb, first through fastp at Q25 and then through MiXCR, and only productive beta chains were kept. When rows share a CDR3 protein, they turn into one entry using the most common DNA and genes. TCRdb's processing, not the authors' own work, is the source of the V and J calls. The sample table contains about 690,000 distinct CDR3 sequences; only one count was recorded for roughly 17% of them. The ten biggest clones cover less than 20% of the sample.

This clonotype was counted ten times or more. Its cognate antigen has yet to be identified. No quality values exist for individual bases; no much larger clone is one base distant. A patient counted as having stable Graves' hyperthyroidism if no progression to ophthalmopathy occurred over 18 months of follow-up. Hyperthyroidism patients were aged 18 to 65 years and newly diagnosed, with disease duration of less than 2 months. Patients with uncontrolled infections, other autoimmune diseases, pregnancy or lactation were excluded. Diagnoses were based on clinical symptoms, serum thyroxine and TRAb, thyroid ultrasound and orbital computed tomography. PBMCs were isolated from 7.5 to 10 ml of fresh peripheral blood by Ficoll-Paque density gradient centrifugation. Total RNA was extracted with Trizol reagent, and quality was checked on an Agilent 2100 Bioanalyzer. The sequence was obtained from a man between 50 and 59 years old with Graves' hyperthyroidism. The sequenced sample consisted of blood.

The DNA sequence is as follows: TGTGCCATCAGCGGACAGGGGACGGATGAGCAGTACTTC. This yields the protein CAISGQGTDEQYF. Here the chain combines TRBV10-3 and TRBJ2-7; 9 nucleotides in the junction match TRBD1. The CDR3 covers 13 residues, taking in both the cysteine and the phenylalanine. Of all the DNA, just the CDR3 is kept, 39 bases in frame from base 1. The germline V gene supplies CDR1 ENHRY and CDR2 SYGVKD. From V the trimming removes 6 bases and from J it removes 7 bases, while the gene matches leave 7 bases of the junction unaccounted for.